This TCR beta chain appears in the sequencing data of a study of cytomegalovirus exposure and HLA in healthy donors. Measured with immunoSEQ multiplex PCR; TCRdb has only the in-frame clones, and not every one. This table has about 63,000 clones, 80% to 90% appearing once. Separate from the roughly 670-subject first cohort, the roughly 120-subject validation cohort was the one that the donors belonged to. The CDR3 has 15 amino acids. V lost 0 bases and J 9 bases, leaving 17 bases between the germline ends. In germline, CDR1 is SGHAT, CDR2 FQNNGV. Note on this clone: Its antigen is unidentified.

Study observations and caveats: While the bulk of TCR sequences proved rare, some public TCRs turned up in many donors. According to a subsequent analysis, TCR clusters identified in the first cohort showed a tendency to co-occur across the roughly 110 validation repertoires.

The J gene is TRBJ2-5, the V gene TRBV11-2; possibly TRBD1 for D (6 bases). This receptor was taken from a woman aged 18-29 years in good health and CMV-seronegative. Sequencing was carried out using PBMCs. As DNA, the CDR3 is TGTGCCAGCAGCTTAGATCTGGGGGCGAGGGCGGCCCAGTACTTC. Translating gives CASSLDLGARAAQYF.